The rows below give T cell receptor beta chains drawn from one sample of a study of metastatic and nonmetastatic thyroid tumors. Via MiXCR, TCRdb re-called the PCR reads. The repertoire has roughly 22,000 clones, 35% to 45% of them found once; the top ten carry approximately 21%. Input material: blood. The origin of the receptors is a male donor with papillary thyroid cancer or a benign thyroid nodule (not recorded which). Some clones in this sample may be carry-over from other donors' samples. CDR3s include the opening cysteine and the closing phenylalanine or tryptophan. D genes are given only for firm matches. Where a row states a size, it is once, few, many or the class of an expanded clone; other rows omit it.

TRBD1 TRBJ2-7 many TRBV7-8 TGTGCCAGCACCCCCGGGACAGGGTCCTACGAGCAGTACTTC CASTPGTGSYEQYF
TRBD1 TRBJ2-1 many TRBV10-3 TGTGCCATCAGTGGGACAGGTTACAATGAGCAGTTCTTC CAISGTGYNEQFF
- TRBJ1-3 - TRBV6-5 TGTGCCAGCAGTTTAACCGGGACGGAAGGAAACACCATATATTTT CASSLTGTEGNTIYF
TRBD1 TRBJ1-3 - TRBV13 TGTGCCAGCAGCCCTGGAGGATGGGACAGATCCCTATCTGGAAACACCATATATTTT CASSPGGWDRSLSGNTIYF
- TRBJ2-5 many TRBV7-2 TGTGCCAGCAGCCAGGGCAGGGAAGAGACCCAGTACTTC CASSQGREETQYF
TRBD2 TRBJ2-7 - TRBV20-1 TGCAGTGCCCAGGGACTAGCGGGGGGTTACGAGCAGTACTTC CSAQGLAGGYEQYF
TRBD1 TRBJ2-3 few TRBV19 TGTGCCAGTAGTATAGGACAGGGACACACAGATACGCAGTATTTT CASSIGQGHTDTQYF
- TRBJ1-2 - TRBV9 TGTGCCAGCAGCGTAGATAATCCGGGACCCCGGGGGTATGGCTACACCTTC CASSVDNPGPRGYGYTF
TRBD2 TRBJ2-1 medium-sized TRBV20-1 TGCATGGGTCTAGCGGGAGGTTCTGAGCAGTTCTTC CMGLAGGSEQFF
- TRBJ1-2 - TRBV5-5 TGTGCCAGCAGCTTGGAGGTGGCCCCCTCTGGCTACACCTTC CASSLEVAPSGYTF
TRBD1 TRBJ2-5 many TRBV5-1 TGCGCCAGCAGCTTCAGGGGGAAGGAAGAGACCCAGTACTTC CASSFRGKEETQYF
TRBD1 TRBJ1-6 few TRBV12-3/TRBV12-4 TGTGCCAGCAGGCAGGGGGGCAGTTCACCCCTCCACTTT CASRQGGSSPLHF
- TRBJ1-1 many TRBV3-1 TGTGCCAGCAGCCAAGATGCGGGAAGGAGCGGGGCTTTCTTT CASSQDAGRSGAFF
TRBD2 TRBJ2-3 - TRBV20-1 TGCAGTGCTAGGGTCTCCCGGCGGGGGGTGACAGATACGCAGTATTTT CSARVSRRGVTDTQYF
- TRBJ2-1 many TRBV24-1 TGTGCCACCAGGGGGAGCTCCTACAATGAGCAGTTCTTC CATRGSSYNEQFF
- TRBJ2-1 - TRBV3-1 TGTGCCAGCAGCCAAGACTACGGGTCGGACTACAATGAGCAGTTCTTC CASSQDYGSDYNEQFF
- TRBJ1-3 medium-sized TRBV4-3 TGCGCCAGCAGCCAAACCTCTGGAAACACCATATATTTT CASSQTSGNTIYF
TRBD1 TRBJ2-7 - TRBV4-2 TGTGCCAGCAGCCCCGGGACAGAGACGGGAGAGCAGTACTTC CASSPGTETGEQYF
- TRBJ1-6 many TRBV2 TGTGCCAGCAGGGCCCCAGATTATAATTCACCCCTCCACTTT CASRAPDYNSPLHF
TRBD2 TRBJ2-1 - TRBV27 TGTGCCAGCAGCTGGACTAGCTCGGGCCATGAGCAGTTCTTC CASSWTSSGHEQFF
TRBD1 TRBJ2-1 - TRBV3-1 TGTGCCAGCAGCCAAGTAGTAGGCAGGGGGGAGCAGTTCTTC CASSQVVGRGEQFF
TRBD1 TRBJ1-1 many TRBV20-1 TGCAGTGTTTGGGACAGGAACACTGAAGCTTTCTTT CSVWDRNTEAFF
TRBD2 TRBJ2-5 - TRBV5-1 TGCGCCAGCAGGGAGGGACTAGCCTCGCGAGAGACCCAGTACTTC CASREGLASRETQYF
TRBD2 TRBJ2-7 - TRBV5-1 TGCGCCAGCAGCCCAATCGACAGCGGGATCGTCTACGAGCAGTACTTC CASSPIDSGIVYEQYF
- TRBJ1-1 - TRBV27 TGTGCCAGCAGCACCAAGGGGGGGACTGAAGCTTTCTTT CASSTKGGTEAFF
TRBD2 TRBJ2-1 few TRBV20-1 TGCAGTATCGAGCGGGGGGAAAACAATGAGCAGTTCTTC CSIERGENNEQFF
- TRBJ1-1 few TRBV30 TGTGCCTGTAAACACCACGACAACCGGTATGAAGCTTTCTTT CACKHHDNRYEAFF
TRBD1 TRBJ2-7 many TRBV28 TGTGCCAGCAGATCATCACAGGGGGCAGGTTACGAGCAGTACTTC CASRSSQGAGYEQYF
- TRBJ2-1 - TRBV30 TGTGCCTGGAGTGTTGATAGGCAGAATGAGCAGTTCTTC CAWSVDRQNEQFF
- TRBJ1-4 medium-sized TRBV5-1 TGCGCCAGCAGCTTGGTGTCCGGGGGCGCGGGTGAAAAACTGTTTTTT CASSLVSGGAGEKLFF
- TRBJ1-3 - TRBV20-1 TGCAGCCCTTCGGATCTCTCTGGAAACACCATATATTTT CSPSDLSGNTIYF
TRBD2 TRBJ2-7 many TRBV6-1 TGTGCCAGCAGCAACGCAGTGAGCGGGGCCTACGAGCAGTACTTC CASSNAVSGAYEQYF
TRBD2 TRBJ2-1 medium-sized TRBV5-1 TGCGCCAGCAGCTTGGATGTTAGCGGGTTCAATGAGCAGTTCTTC CASSLDVSGFNEQFF
TRBD1 TRBJ1-2 - TRBV20-1 TGCAGTGCCATCCCCCAGGGGGGCTCTGGCTACACCTTC CSAIPQGGSGYTF
- TRBJ2-7 - TRBV6-1 TGTGCCAGCAGTGAAGCCGCCGGCGCGGGTCAATACGAGCAGTACTTC CASSEAAGAGQYEQYF
TRBD1 TRBJ2-5 many TRBV5-1 TGCGCCAGCTCACGGGGACAGTGGGAGACCCAGTACTTC CASSRGQWETQYF
- TRBJ1-1 many TRBV7-8 TGTGCCAGCAGCCCCCCCGCAGGGAACGAAGCTTTCTTT CASSPPAGNEAFF
TRBD1 TRBJ2-7 - TRBV28 TGTGCCAGCAGTTCAGTCCCGGGACAGGCGACCTACGAGCAGTACTTC CASSSVPGQATYEQYF
- TRBJ1-5 few TRBV20-1 TGCAGTGCTAGCGTCCCAGGGATAATTAGCAATCAGCCCCAGCATTTT CSASVPGIISNQPQHF
- TRBJ2-1 - TRBV28 TGTGCCAGCAGTTTGGGGCAGTACAATGAGCAGTTCTTC CASSLGQYNEQFF
- TRBJ2-7 many TRBV7-2 TGTGCCAGCAGCGCTGCCAGCAGTTCATACGAGCAGTACTTC CASSAASSSYEQYF
- TRBJ2-7 - TRBV9 TGTGCCAGCAGCGTAGGGGTCCTAGGGATCTACGAGCAGTACTTC CASSVGVLGIYEQYF
- TRBJ1-2 few TRBV6-1 TGTGCCAGCAGTGAAGCAGGGAGTCTATACTATGGCTACACCTTC CASSEAGSLYYGYTF
TRBD1 TRBJ1-2 - TRBV9 TGTGCCAGCAGCCCAGGGGGGGCTCCGAACTATGGCTACACCTTC CASSPGGAPNYGYTF
TRBD2 TRBJ2-2 - TRBV28 TGTGCCAGCCGTCTAGCGGGAGGCCCGGACACCGGGGAGCTGTTTTTT CASRLAGGPDTGELFF
TRBD1 TRBJ1-2 - TRBV7-2 TGTGCCAGCAGCTTAGGGACAGGGATTAACTATGGCTACACCTTC CASSLGTGINYGYTF
- TRBJ2-1 once TRBV5-1 TGCGCCAGCAGCTTAGAAGCGGCAATGGGCGATGAGCAGTTCTTC CASSLEAAMGDEQFF
- TRBJ1-5 - TRBV18 TGTGCCAGCTCAGCACAGGGAGGTCGCAATCAGCCCCAGCATTTT CASSAQGGRNQPQHF
- TRBJ1-2 few TRBV6-5 TGTGCCAGCAGTTACGGGGAGGGCCAGGCCCACTATGGCTACACCTTC CASSYGEGQAHYGYTF
- TRBJ2-3 many TRBV7-7 TGTGCTAGCAGCTTATCGGGAGTTGGCACAGATACGCAGTATTTT CASSLSGVGTDTQYF
TRBD1 TRBJ2-7 - TRBV4-3 TGCGCCAGCAGCCCGGGGACAGGGACCTACGAGCAGTACTTC CASSPGTGTYEQYF
- TRBJ2-5 many TRBV2 TGTGCCAGCAGCCAGGGGAAGACCCAGTACTTC CASSQGKTQYF
TRBD2 TRBJ2-2 - TRBV30 TGTGCCTGGAGTGTACGGCGGGGGGCAGCCGGGGAGCTGTTTTTT CAWSVRRGAAGELFF
- TRBJ2-3 medium-sized TRBV6-1 TGTGCCAGCAGTTTCCTGACAGGAGATACGCAGTATTTT CASSFLTGDTQYF
- TRBJ2-7 few TRBV28 TGTGCCAGCAGTTTATTAACAGTTGCAGGCGAGCAGTACTTC CASSLLTVAGEQYF
TRBD1 TRBJ1-2 many TRBV7-8 TGTGCCAGCAGCTTAGCGGGACAGGGTTCTGGCTACACCTTC CASSLAGQGSGYTF
TRBD2 TRBJ2-7 - TRBV7-9 TGTGCCAGCAGCTTTAGGACTAGCGGATACGAGCAGTACTTC CASSFRTSGYEQYF
- TRBJ2-1 - TRBV6-5 TGTGCCAGCAGTTACGGGGGGTTGGACTACAATGAGCAGTTCTTC CASSYGGLDYNEQFF
- TRBJ2-1 once TRBV7-3 TGTGCCAGCAGCTTAAGGGCAGACGCCTACAATGAGCAGTTCTTC CASSLRADAYNEQFF
TRBD2 TRBJ2-2 many TRBV4-1 TGCGCCAGCAGCCAAGCGGTGGCGGGAGCCACAATCGGGGAGCTGTTTTTT CASSQAVAGATIGELFF